This T cell receptor (beta chain) comes out of a study of siplizumab effects on memory and regulatory T cells. Whole-study results and caveats: With siplizumab, cumulative frequency of CD4+ memory-derived alloreactive sequences dropped significantly.

This CDR3 region has 15 residues. V was pared by 5 bases and J by 2 bases, with 15 bases between. The V gene's germline CDR1 is MNHEY and CDR2 SMNVEV (reference sequence). As concerns this clone: Its target is unknown.

In each sample, roughly 10^5 TCR templates were assayed. TCRdb keeps only in-frame clones here, not all; method: immunoSEQ multiplex PCR. Of over 90,000 clones detected, around 90% appear once; the ten largest clones hold 1% to 1.3%. The chain employs TRBV27 and TRBJ2-5, with no clear D. The material sequenced was CD4+ T cells sorted from blood. The receptor's source is a human donor in good health. The CDR3 nucleotides read TGTGCCAGCAGTCCCTCTCGTGGGCGTCAAGAGACCCAGTACTTC. Translated, it gives CASSPSRGRQETQYF.